This T cell receptor (beta chain) was recovered during a study of T cell responses to AZD1222 COVID-19 vaccine. Study details: Pooling was applied to second doses at about 4 or about 12 weeks.

Trimming stripped 7 bases from V and 4 bases from J, with 7 bases between. The CDR3 is made up of 11 amino acids. Germline V gives CDR1 SNHLY, CDR2 FYNNEI. The study's findings and limits: CD4 TCRs linked to vaccination spanned spike, dominating at 160-218 and 743-854.

Generated by immunoSEQ multiplex PCR, the TCRdb table keeps only in-frame clones and is missing some. The sample shows roughly 49,000 clones, about 74% of them seen only once. This clone came up once. The target antigen is unknown. The chain joins TRBV2 to TRBJ1-2, with D unclear. The specimen was peripheral blood, collected on day 0 of AZD1222 vaccination. The receptor's source is an adult in good health. The CDR3 reads CASNMGYGYTF. In DNA, the CDR3 is TGTGCCAGCAATATGGGCTATGGCTACACCTTC.